The 23 T cell receptor beta chains listed next were all sequenced from one sample in a study (dated by TCRdb to 2015 to 2017). CD4+CD25+CD127-/low cells were isolated as Tregs. Library preparation used 5' RACE. TCRdb records Illumina MiSeq as the sequencer. The raw public reads went through TCRdb reprocessing: fastp at Q25, MiXCR clone calling, in-frame beta chains kept. Entries are consolidated by CDR3 protein sequence, retaining the most common genes and DNA. The sample includes under 45,000 distinct CDR3 sequences, with about 20% observed a single time. Just over 4% of the sample is held by the ten biggest clonotypes. The material sequenced was Tregs sorted from blood. Receptors were obtained from a female donor with breast cancer.

This clonotype was counted between two and nine times. The genes are TRBV20-1 and TRBJ1-2; no clear D gene. Germline values: CDR1 DFQATT, CDR2 SNEGSKA (reference sequence). V dropped 3 bases and J dropped 4 bases, with 12 bases sitting between them. The CDR3 is 13 amino acids. DNA of the CDR3: TGCAGTGCTAGGGACCCCGGTAGCTATGGCTACACCTTC. It specifies CSARDPGSYGYTF.

The chain links TRBV2 to TRBJ2-7, with a tentative D call TRBD1 (7 bases). Trimming removed 3 bases at V and 4 bases at J, with 13 bases between. This CDR3 has 14 residues. Looked up from germline, CDR1 is SNHLY and CDR2 is FYNNEI. CDR3 amino acids: CASSERRGPYEQYF. CDR3 sequence (DNA): TGTGCCAGCAGTGAGCGGAGGGGGCCGTACGAGCAGTACTTC.

The chain links TRBV7-9 to TRBJ2-1; 13 bases fit TRBD2. Germline CDR1 SEHNR, CDR2 FQNEAQ (reference sequence). The V gene end was trimmed by 5 bases and the J gene end by 10 bases; junction bases not matched to a gene: 2. The CDR3 sequence is 13 residues long. The CDR3 sequence is CASSQGLAGEQFF. The CDR3 DNA reads TGTGCCAGCAGCCAGGGACTAGCGGGAGAGCAGTTCTTC.

This clonotype has only a few counts. The chain is built from TRBV5-1 and TRBJ2-1; 10 positions match TRBD2. CDR1 and CDR2 from the germline V gene are SGHRS and YFSETQ. The CDR3 is made up of 13 amino acids. V lost 4 bases and J lost 9; bases outside the gene matches: 4. CDR3 DNA: TGCGCCAGCAGCCCGGCTAGCGGGGGTGAGCAGTTCTTC. It specifies CASSPASGGEQFF. Combining the CDR3 with reference TRBV5-1 and TRBJ2-1 gives the whole variable domain KAGVTQTPRYLIKTRGQQVTLSCSPISGHRSVSWYQQTPGQGLQFLFEYFSETQRNKGNFPGRFSGRQFSNSRSEMNVSTLELGDSALYLCASSPASGGEQFFGPGTRLTVL.

This clonotype has ten or more counts. This chain joins TRBV10-3 and TRBJ2-7; TRBD1 is a possible D gene (5 bases). This CDR3 contains 15 residues. Trimming pared 0 bases from V and 5 bases from J, leaving 14 bases between. The germline V gene has CDR1 ENHRY and CDR2 SYGVKD. CDR3 coding DNA: TGTGCCATCAGTGAGTCAGGGGCGACCACGGACGAGCAGTACTTC. This encodes CAISESGATTDEQYF.

This chain joins TRBV25-1 and TRBJ2-1, with a possible D match to TRBD2 (7 bases). There are 15 residues in the CDR3. V was clipped by 5 bases and J by 4 bases, with 15 bases between them. The germline CDR1 and CDR2 sequences are MGHDK and SYGVNS. The CDR3 sequence is CASSFVAGAYNEQFF. The CDR3 nucleotides read TGTGCCAGCAGTTTCGTCGCGGGGGCGTACAATGAGCAGTTCTTC.

The J gene is TRBJ2-5, the V gene TRBV5-1, with D possibly TRBD1 on 6 matching bases. The CDR3 covers 14 residues. Trimming shortened V by 4 bases and J by 5 bases, and 15 bases separated the two germline ends. Germline V gene data show CDR1 as SGHRS and CDR2 as YFSETQ. DNA for the CDR3: TGCGCCAGCAGCCCAGGGGTCGGAGTTGAGACCCAGTACTTC. Its protein is CASSPGVGVETQYF.

This clonotype occurred many times. The gene calls are TRBV7-6 and TRBJ2-3, with D hard to call. This CDR3 spans 12 amino acids. CDR1 is SGHVS, CDR2 FNYEAQ, per germline. Trimming shortened V by 4 bases and J by 4 bases, and 6 bases separated the two germline ends. Written as DNA, the CDR3 is TGTGCCAGCAGCTCCGCTGCAGATACGCAGTATTTT. It is translated as CASSSAADTQYF.

This clonotype was found many times. This chain uses TRBV12-3 or TRBV12-4 with TRBJ1-1; TRBD1 is a possible D gene (6 bases). The CDR3 spans 15 residues. V was shortened by 3 bases and J by 4 bases, with 15 bases between the two germline ends. Written as DNA, the CDR3 is TGTGCCAGCAGTTTCAACAGGGAAGGGTCCACTGAAGCTTTCTTT. This encodes CASSFNREGSTEAFF.

A remark on this clonotype: The CDR3 carries no conserved terminal phenylalanine or tryptophan, so it likely arises from a read error. The chain couples TRBV4-2 to TRBJ1-2; the D is unclear. CDR1 LGHNA and CDR2 YNFKEQ come from the germline V gene. This CDR3 spans 15 amino acids. Trimming left V 0 bases short and J 8 bases short, with 16 bases between. The CDR3 DNA sequence: TGTGCCAGCAGCCAAGATCTGAAGGGCGCGGGCGGCTACACCCTC. Amino acids: CASSQDLKGAGGYTL.

About this clonotype: At one of its ends the junction is not consistent with the germline gene, which may arise from a read error. The chain is built from TRBV29-1 and TRBJ1-5; D is uncertain. The CDR3 sequence is 14 residues long. Germline V gene sequence: CDR1 SQVTM, CDR2 ANQGSEA. The CDR3 here is CGVEGGQTLQPQHF. CDR3 sequence (DNA): TGCGGCGTTGAAGGCGGGCAGACCCTCCAGCCCCAGCATTTT. Complete variable domain (other parts from reference TRBV29-1 and TRBJ1-5): SAVISQKPSRDICQRGTSLTIQCQVDSQVTMMFWYRQQPGQSLTLIATANQGSEATYESGFVIDKFPISRPNLTFSTLTVSNMSPEDSSIYLCGVEGGQTLQPQHFGDGTRLSIL.

The chain carries TRBV30 and TRBJ1-1; 7 bases match TRBD1. Germline V lookup: CDR1 GTSNPN, CDR2 SVGIG (reference sequence). The CDR3 contains 14 residues. V shed 1 base, J shed 3 bases, and the junction held 5 bases outside the gene matches. The CDR3 reads CAWSEGRGDTEAFF. The CDR3 DNA sequence: TGTGCCTGGAGTGAAGGCAGGGGGGACACTGAAGCTTTCTTT.

The chain is built from TRBV5-1 and TRBJ2-1, with D possibly being TRBD1 or TRBD2 (5 bases each). V gave up 6 bases and J gave up 1 base, with 14 bases separating them. This CDR3 has 15 amino acids. Per germline, CDR1 SGHRS and CDR2 YFSETQ. The CDR3 region has the DNA TGCGCCAGCACGACGCAGGGCGGGTCCTACAATGAGCAGTTCTTC. It encodes CASTTQGGSYNEQFF.

This clonotype showed up many times. The J gene is TRBJ2-3, the V gene TRBV4-1; 13 bases match TRBD2. CDR3 size: 16 residues. Germline CDR1 MGHRA, CDR2 YSYEKL. Trimming removed 3 bases from V and 13 bases from J; junction bases left unmatched: 13. The CDR3 loop is CASSQGWTSGSALKYF. CDR3 DNA sequence: TGCGCCAGCAGCCAGGGATGGACTAGCGGGAGTGCACTCAAGTATTTT.

As regards this clonotype: This may be a read error: a much more frequent sequence differs by one nucleotide. The J gene is TRBJ1-1, the V gene TRBV28; D remains unclear. Trimming removed 8 bases at V and 8 bases at J, with 18 bases between. There are 13 residues in the CDR3. Germline CDR1 is MDHEN and CDR2 is SYDVKM. The CDR3 protein is CASGFDTTGEAFF. CDR3 DNA sequence: TGTGCCAGCGGCTTCGACACGACGGGCGAAGCTTTCTTT. The complete variable domain, with remaining parts taken from reference TRBV28 and TRBJ1-1, reads DVKVTQSSRYLVKRTGEKVFLECVQDMDHENMFWYRQDPGLGLRLIYFSYDVKMKEKGDIPEGYSVSREKKERFSLILESASTNQTSMYLCASGFDTTGEAFFGQGTRLTVV.

This clonotype was seen repeatedly, ten times or more. The CDR3 region is CASSQDGLAGVQETQYF. In nucleotides, the CDR3 is TGCGCCAGCAGCCAAGATGGACTAGCGGGAGTCCAAGAGACCCAGTACTTC. This chain uses TRBV4-1 with TRBJ2-5; the match to TRBD2 covers 13 bases. Germline trimming cut 0 bases from V and 1 base from J; bases unmatched to any gene: 2. Germline loops: CDR1 MGHRA, CDR2 YSYEKL. The CDR3 is 17 amino acids.

This clonotype was counted only a few times. The rearrangement links TRBV6-1 to TRBJ2-3, with D uncertain. The V gene's germline CDR1 is MNHNS and CDR2 SASEGT. The V and J ends lost 6 bases and 14 bases respectively, with 18 bases between them. This CDR3 has 12 amino acids. DNA for the CDR3: TGTGCCAGCAGGGACCCTGTTTCCCTGCTGTATTTT. Its translation: CASRDPVSLLYF.

This clonotype was detected only a few times. V usage is TRBV5-6 and J usage is TRBJ1-2; D gene unclear. The germline V and J ends were trimmed by 4 bases and 0 bases, with 10 bases remaining between them. CDR1 and CDR2 (germline): SGHDT, YYEEEE. The length of the CDR3 is 14 residues. The chain's CDR3 is CASSPGRANYGYTF. The CDR3 DNA reads as TGTGCCAGCAGCCCCGGCCGAGCTAACTATGGCTACACCTTC.

This clonotype has at least ten counts. CDR3 region: CASSFSEGQPQHF. DNA of the CDR3: TGTGCCAGCAGCTTTTCGGAGGGTCAGCCCCAGCATTTT. The chain couples TRBV7-2 to TRBJ1-5, with D unresolved. Germline values: CDR1 SGHTA, CDR2 FQGNSA. This CDR3 spans 13 amino acids. V lost 3 bases, J lost 6 bases, and 9 bases lay in between. Together with reference TRBV7-2 and TRBJ1-5, the CDR3 gives the full variable domain: GAGVSQSPSNKVTEKGKDVELRCDPISGHTALYWYRQSLGQGLEFLIYFQGNSAPDKSGLPSDRFSAERTGGSVSTLTIQRTQQEDSAVYLCASSFSEGQPQHFGDGTRLSIL.

This clonotype has a handful of counts. This rearrangement joins TRBV20-1 to TRBJ2-6; the match to TRBD1 covers 9 bases. The CDR3 extends over 19 amino acids. Germline trimming cut 0 bases from V and 0 bases from J; bases unmatched to any gene: 9. Per germline, CDR1 DFQATT and CDR2 SNEGSKA (reference sequence). The DNA for the CDR3 is TGCAGTGCTAGAGATTCGCCGGGACAGGGATACTCTGGGGCCAACGTCCTGACTTTC. Translated: CSARDSPGQGYSGANVLTF.

The V gene is TRBV29-1, the J gene TRBJ1-2; D call uncertain. This CDR3 comprises 12 residues. CDR1 and CDR2 from the germline V gene are SQVTM and ANQGSEA. Trimming stripped 6 bases from V and 8 bases from J, with 16 bases between. CDR3 region: CSVQVAHGGYTF. CDR3 bases: TGCAGCGTGCAGGTGGCTCATGGCGGCTACACCTTC.

V is TRBV28 and J is TRBJ2-6; unclear D gene. Trimming removed 10 bases from V and 0 bases from J, with 22 bases in between. The germline V gene encodes CDR1 MDHEN and CDR2 SYDVKM. This CDR3 has 18 residues. The CDR3 bases are TGTGCCACCAAAACACGGGTTTGGAAGAACTCTGGGGCCAACGTCCTGACTTTC. It yields the protein CATKTRVWKNSGANVLTF.

This chain connects TRBV6-1 to TRBJ2-7; D may be TRBD2 (5 bases). This CDR3 region has 14 residues. Trimming pared 2 bases from V and 5 bases from J, leaving 13 bases between. Germline V gene data show CDR1 as MNHNS and CDR2 as SASEGT. CDR3 nucleotide sequence: TGTGCCAGCAGTGAATCCGGGATGGTGGACGAGCAGTACTTC. This encodes CASSESGMVDEQYF.